This T cell receptor (beta chain) was profiled in a study of CD8+CD57+ T cells in acquired aplastic anemia. Study observations and caveats: Overlap between patients and controls comprised 25 to 30 CD8+ CDR3 sequences.

The patients chosen for sequencing had shown expansion of CD8+CD57+ cells (detected by flow cytometry). Every one of the patients had aplastic anemia (severe, acquired). Of note for this clonotype: What it binds is unknown.

With 6 bases clipped from V and 7 bases from J, the junction kept 12 bases outside the gene matches. Germline V gene data show CDR1 as MNHEY and CDR2 as SMNVEV (reference sequence). The CDR3 extends over 15 amino acids. Genomic DNA provided the template from which TCR beta VDJ and CDR3 profiles were obtained. Each CDR3 protein is one row after TCRdb ran MiXCR on the reads. The sample includes some 200,000 distinct CDR3 sequences, nearly 50% of them seen just once. This rearrangement joins TRBV27 to TRBJ2-1; TRBD1 matches 7 bases. The TCR was taken from a human donor with aplastic anemia. The source material was sorted CD4+, CD8+, or CD8+CD57+ T cells (not recorded which) from PBMCs. The CDR3 here is CASSIGQAYRNEQFF. The CDR3 DNA is TGTGCCAGCAGCATCGGACAGGCCTACAGGAATGAGCAGTTCTTC.